Detailed here is one TCR beta chain. The antigen is undetermined. Since it is a stray read in a library aimed at alpha chains, this beta chain has a size that is not meaningful. This specimen comes from a study of HIV-infected patients and healthy controls. Findings of the study overall: HIV-infected repertoires had significantly higher mean Gini indices than controls, possibly reflecting oligoclonality. During therapy, HIV-associated CDR3s fell significantly in frequency, while CMV-associated CDR3s did not change significantly. Mean usage of eight alpha and eight beta V genes differed significantly in HIV-infected patients versus controls.

Approximately 500 ng RNA was reverse transcribed with alpha and beta constant-region primers. Alpha and beta chain libraries were made separately by chain-specific third strand synthesis with multiplexing indices. TCRdb processed the 5' RACE reads anew with MiXCR; each CDR3 protein has one entry. The sample has some 7,400 distinct CDR3 sequences; roughly 6.2% are singletons. Follow-up blood was drawn about 14 weeks, roughly three months, after antiretroviral therapy began. No cell fractionation was done, so the repertoire covers all unsorted peripheral blood T cells. This receptor was obtained from an adult with HIV infection. Sequenced material: blood, taken during antiretroviral therapy.

CDR3 DNA sequence: TGTGCCAGCAGCCAAGGGGTAGAAGGGGGTAGCGAGCAGTACTTC. Its translation: CASSQGVEGGSEQYF. This rearrangement joins TRBV3-1 to TRBJ2-7; D might be TRBD1 (6 bases). The germline V and J ends were trimmed by 1 base and 6 bases, with 16 bases remaining between them. The CDR3 totals 15 residues. Germline assignment: CDR1 LGHDT and CDR2 YNNKEL (reference sequence).